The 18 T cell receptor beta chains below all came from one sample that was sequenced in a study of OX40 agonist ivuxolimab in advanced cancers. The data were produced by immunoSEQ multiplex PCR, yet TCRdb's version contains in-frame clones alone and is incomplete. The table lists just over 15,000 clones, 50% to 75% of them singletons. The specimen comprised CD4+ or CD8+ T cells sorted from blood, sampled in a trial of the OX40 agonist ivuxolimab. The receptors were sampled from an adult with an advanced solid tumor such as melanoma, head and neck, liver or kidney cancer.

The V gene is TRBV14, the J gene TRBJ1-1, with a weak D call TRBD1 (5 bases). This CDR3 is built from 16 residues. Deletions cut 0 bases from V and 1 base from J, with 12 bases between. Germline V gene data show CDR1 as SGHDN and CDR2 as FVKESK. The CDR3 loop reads CASSQDTREGNTEAFF. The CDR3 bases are TGTGCCAGCAGCCAAGATACCAGGGAAGGGAACACTGAAGCTTTCTTT.

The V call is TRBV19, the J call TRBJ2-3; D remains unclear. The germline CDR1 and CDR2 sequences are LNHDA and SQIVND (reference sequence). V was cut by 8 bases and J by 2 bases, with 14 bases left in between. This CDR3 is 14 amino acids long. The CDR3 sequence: CASSPNSPTDTQYF. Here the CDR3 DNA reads TGTGCCAGTTCTCCTAACTCACCCACAGATACGCAGTATTTT.

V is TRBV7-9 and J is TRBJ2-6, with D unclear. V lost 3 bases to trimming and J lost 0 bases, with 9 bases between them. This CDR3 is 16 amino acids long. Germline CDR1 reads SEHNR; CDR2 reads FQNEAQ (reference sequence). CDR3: CASSLETTSGANVLTF. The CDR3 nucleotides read TGTGCCAGCAGCTTGGAGACGACCTCTGGGGCCAACGTCCTGACTTTC.

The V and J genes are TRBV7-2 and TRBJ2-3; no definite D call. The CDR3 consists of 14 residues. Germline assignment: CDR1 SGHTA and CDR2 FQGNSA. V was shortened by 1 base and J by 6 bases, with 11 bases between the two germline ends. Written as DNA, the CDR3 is TGTGCCAGCAGCTTAGAGTCCTCGGTGGATACGCAGTATTTT. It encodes CASSLESSVDTQYF.

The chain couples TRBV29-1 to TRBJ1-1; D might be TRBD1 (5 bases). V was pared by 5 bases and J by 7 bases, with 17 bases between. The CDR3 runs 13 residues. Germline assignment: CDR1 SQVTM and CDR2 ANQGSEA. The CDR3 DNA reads TGCAGCGTTATTGGGCTGGGACCGAATGAAGCTTTCTTT. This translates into CSVIGLGPNEAFF.

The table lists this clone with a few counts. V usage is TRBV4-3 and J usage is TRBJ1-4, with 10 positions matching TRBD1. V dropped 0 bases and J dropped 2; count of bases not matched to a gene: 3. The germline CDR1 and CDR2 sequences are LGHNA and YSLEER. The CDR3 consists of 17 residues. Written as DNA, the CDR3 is TGCGCCAGCAGCCAAGATTGGACAGGGGGGACTAATGAAAAACTGTTTTTT. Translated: CASSQDWTGGTNEKLFF.

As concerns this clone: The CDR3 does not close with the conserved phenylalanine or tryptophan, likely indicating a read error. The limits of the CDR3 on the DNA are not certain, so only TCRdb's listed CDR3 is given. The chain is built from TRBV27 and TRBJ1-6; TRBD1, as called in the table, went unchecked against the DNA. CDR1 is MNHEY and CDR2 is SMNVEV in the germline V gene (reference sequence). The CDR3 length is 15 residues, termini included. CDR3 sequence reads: CASSSLTGWEFTPPL.

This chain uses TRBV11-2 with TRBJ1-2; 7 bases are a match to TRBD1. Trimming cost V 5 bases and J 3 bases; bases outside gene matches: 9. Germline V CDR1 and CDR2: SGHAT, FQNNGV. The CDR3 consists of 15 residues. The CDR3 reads CASSRTGELYYGYTF. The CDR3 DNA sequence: TGTGCCAGCAGCCGAACAGGGGAATTATACTATGGCTACACCTTC.

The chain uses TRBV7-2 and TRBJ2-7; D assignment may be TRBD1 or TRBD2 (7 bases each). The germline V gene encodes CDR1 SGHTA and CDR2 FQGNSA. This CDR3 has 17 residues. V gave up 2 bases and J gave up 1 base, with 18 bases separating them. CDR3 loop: CASSLRGGDRASYEQYF. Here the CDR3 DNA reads TGTGCCAGCAGCTTACGAGGGGGGGACAGAGCATCCTACGAGCAGTACTTC.

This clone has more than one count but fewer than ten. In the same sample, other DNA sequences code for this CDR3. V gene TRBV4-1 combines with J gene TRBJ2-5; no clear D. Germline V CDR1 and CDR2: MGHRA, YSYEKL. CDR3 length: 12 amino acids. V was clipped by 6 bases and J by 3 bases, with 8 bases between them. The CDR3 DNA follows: TGCGCCAGCAGTGGCCGGGAAGAGACCCAGTACTTC. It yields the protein CASSGREETQYF.

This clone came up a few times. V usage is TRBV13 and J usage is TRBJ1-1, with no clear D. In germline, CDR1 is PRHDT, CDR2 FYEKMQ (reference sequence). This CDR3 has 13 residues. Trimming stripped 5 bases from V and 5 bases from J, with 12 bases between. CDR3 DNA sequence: TGTGCCAGCAGCCACCTACTAGGTACTGAAGCTTTCTTT. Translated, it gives CASSHLLGTEAFF.

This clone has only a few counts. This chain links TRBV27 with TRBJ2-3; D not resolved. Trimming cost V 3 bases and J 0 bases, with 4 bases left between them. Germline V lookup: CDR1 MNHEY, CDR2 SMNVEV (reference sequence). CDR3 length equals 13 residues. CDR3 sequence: CASSLISTDTQYF. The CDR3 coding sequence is TGTGCCAGCAGTTTGATTAGCACAGATACGCAGTATTTT.

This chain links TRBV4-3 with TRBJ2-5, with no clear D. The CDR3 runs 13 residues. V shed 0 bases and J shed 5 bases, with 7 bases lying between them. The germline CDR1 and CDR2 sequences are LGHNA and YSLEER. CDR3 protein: CASSQEGWETQYF. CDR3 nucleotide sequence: TGCGCCAGCAGCCAAGAAGGGTGGGAGACCCAGTACTTC.

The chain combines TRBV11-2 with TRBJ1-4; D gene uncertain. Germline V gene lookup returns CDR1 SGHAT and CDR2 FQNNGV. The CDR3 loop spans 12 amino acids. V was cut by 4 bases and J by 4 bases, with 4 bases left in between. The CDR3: CASSSNNEKLFF. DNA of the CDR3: TGTGCCAGCAGCTCCAATAATGAAAAACTGTTTTTT.

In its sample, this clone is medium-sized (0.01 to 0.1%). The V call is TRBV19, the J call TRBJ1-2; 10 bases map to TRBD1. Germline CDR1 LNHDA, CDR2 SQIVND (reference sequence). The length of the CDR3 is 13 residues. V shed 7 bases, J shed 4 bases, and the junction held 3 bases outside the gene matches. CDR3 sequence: CASTGQGTYGYTF. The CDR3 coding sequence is TGTGCCAGTACGGGACAGGGGACCTATGGCTACACCTTC.

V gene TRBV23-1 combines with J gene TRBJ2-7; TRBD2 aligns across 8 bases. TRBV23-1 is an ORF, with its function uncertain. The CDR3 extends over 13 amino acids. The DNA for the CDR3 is TGCGCTACGGGGAGCGGGGGAGTCTACGAGCAGTACTTC. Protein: CATGSGGVYEQYF.

Written as DNA, the CDR3 is TGTGCCACCCGATGGAGAGACGGGGTGAATTCACCCCTCCACTTT. Amino acid sequence: CATRWRDGVNSPLHF. The chain recombines TRBV10-3 with TRBJ1-6; D is undetermined. With 10 bases removed from V and 7 bases from J, the gap between germline ends came to 20 bases. Looked up from germline, CDR1 is ENHRY and CDR2 is SYGVKD. This CDR3 contains 15 residues.

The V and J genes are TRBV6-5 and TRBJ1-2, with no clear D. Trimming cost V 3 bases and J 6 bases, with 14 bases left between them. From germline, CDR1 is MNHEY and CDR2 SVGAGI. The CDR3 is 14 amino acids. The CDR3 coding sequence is TGTGCCAGCAGTTATAGGGTGGAGAGAGATGGCTACACCTTC. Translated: CASSYRVERDGYTF.